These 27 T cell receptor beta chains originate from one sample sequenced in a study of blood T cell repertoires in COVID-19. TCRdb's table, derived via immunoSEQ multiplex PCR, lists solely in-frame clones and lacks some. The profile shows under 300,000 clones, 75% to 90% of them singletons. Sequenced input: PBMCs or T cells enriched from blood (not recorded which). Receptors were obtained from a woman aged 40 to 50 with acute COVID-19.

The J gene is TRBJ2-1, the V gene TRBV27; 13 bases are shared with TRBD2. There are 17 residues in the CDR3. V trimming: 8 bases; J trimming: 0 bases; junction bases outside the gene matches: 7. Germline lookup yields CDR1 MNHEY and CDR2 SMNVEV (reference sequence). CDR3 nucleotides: TGTGCCAGCTCGGGACTAGCGGGATTTAGCTCCTACAATGAGCAGTTCTTC. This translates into CASSGLAGFSSYNEQFF.

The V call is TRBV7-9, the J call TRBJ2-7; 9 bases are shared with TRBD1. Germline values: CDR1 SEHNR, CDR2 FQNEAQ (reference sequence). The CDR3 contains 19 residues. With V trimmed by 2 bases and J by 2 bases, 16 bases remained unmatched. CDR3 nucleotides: TGTGCCAGCAGCTTACAACCCACAGCCGGGACAGGGAAACCCTACGAGCAGTACTTC. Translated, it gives CASSLQPTAGTGKPYEQYF.

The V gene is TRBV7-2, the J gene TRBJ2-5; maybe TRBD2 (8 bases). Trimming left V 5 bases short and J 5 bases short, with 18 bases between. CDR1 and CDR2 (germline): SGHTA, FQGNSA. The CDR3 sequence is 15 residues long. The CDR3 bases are TGTGCCAGCAGCCCCCGGGTAGCGGGACAGGAGACCCAGTACTTC. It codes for CASSPRVAGQETQYF.

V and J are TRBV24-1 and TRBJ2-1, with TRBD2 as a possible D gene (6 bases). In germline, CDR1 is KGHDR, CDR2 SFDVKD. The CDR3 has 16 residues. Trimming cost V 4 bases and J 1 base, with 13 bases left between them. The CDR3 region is CATSDPGLKSYNEQFF. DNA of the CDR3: TGTGCCACCAGTGACCCGGGACTCAAGTCCTACAATGAGCAGTTCTTC.

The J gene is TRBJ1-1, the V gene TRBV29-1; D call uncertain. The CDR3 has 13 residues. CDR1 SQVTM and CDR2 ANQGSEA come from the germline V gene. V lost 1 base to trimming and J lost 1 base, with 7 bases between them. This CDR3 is CSVEAPGNTEAFF. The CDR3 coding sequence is TGCAGCGTTGAAGCCCCGGGGAACACTGAAGCTTTCTTT.

In DNA form, the CDR3 reads TGTGCCAGCAGCCCCTCCAGGGGTTCCTACGAGCAGTACTTC. The encoded protein is CASSPSRGSYEQYF. The rearrangement joins TRBV6-5 to TRBJ2-7; the D gene is possibly TRBD1 (6 bases). CDR3 length: 14 residues. V was cut by 6 bases and J by 1 base, with 13 bases left in between. The germline V gene has CDR1 MNHEY and CDR2 SVGAGI.

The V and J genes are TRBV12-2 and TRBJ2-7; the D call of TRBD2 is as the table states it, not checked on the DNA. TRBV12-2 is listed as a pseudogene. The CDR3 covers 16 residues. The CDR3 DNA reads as TGTGCAAGTCGCTTGGTGGAGCGGGAGCCCCGGTACGAGCAGTACTTC. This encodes CASRLVEREPRYEQYF.

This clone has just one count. CDR3 sequence reads: CASSATGLVHEQYF. For the CDR3, the DNA is TGTGCCAGCAGTGCCACCGGACTAGTCCACGAGCAGTACTTC. This sequence joins TRBV27 and TRBJ2-7; 7 bases are shared with TRBD2. The germline V gene has CDR1 MNHEY and CDR2 SMNVEV (reference sequence). The V segment lost 5 bases and the J segment 5 bases; nucleotides outside the gene matches: 9. CDR3 size: 14 residues.

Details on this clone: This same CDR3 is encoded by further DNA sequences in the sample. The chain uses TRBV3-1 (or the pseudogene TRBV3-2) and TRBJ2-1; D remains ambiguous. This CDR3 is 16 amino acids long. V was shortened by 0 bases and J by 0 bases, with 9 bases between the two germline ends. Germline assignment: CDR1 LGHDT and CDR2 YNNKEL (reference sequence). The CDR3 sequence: CASSQDPRSSYNEQFF. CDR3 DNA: TGTGCCAGCAGCCAAGATCCTAGGAGCTCCTACAATGAGCAGTTCTTC.

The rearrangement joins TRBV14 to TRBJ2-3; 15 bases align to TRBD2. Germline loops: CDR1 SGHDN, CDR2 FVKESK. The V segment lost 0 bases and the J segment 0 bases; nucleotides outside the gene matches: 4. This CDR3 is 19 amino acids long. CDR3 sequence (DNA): TGTGCCAGCAGCCAAGAGGGACTAGCGGGAGGACTTAGCACAGATACGCAGTATTTT. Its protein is CASSQEGLAGGLSTDTQYF.

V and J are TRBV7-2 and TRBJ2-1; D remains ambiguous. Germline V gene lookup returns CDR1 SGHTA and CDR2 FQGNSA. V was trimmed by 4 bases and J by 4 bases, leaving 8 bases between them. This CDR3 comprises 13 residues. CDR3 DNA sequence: TGTGCCAGCAGCTCTATGAGATACAATGAGCAGTTCTTC. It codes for CASSSMRYNEQFF. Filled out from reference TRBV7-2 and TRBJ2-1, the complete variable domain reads GAGVSQSPSNKVTEKGKDVELRCDPISGHTALYWYRQSLGQGLEFLIYFQGNSAPDKSGLPSDRFSAERTGGSVSTLTIQRTQQEDSAVYLCASSSMRYNEQFFGPGTRLTVL.

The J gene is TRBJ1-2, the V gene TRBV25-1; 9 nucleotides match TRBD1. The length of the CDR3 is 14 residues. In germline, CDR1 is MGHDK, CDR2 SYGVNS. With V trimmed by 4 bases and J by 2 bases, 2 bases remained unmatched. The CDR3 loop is CASSGQGVNYGYTF. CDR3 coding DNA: TGTGCCAGCAGTGGACAGGGGGTCAACTATGGCTACACCTTC.

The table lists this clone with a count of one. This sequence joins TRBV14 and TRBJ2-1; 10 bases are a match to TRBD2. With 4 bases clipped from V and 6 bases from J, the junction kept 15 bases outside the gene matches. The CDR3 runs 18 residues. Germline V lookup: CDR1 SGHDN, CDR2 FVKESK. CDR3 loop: CASSPGLAGANKANEQFF. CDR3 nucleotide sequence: TGTGCCAGCAGCCCTGGCCTAGCGGGAGCAAACAAAGCCAATGAGCAGTTCTTC.

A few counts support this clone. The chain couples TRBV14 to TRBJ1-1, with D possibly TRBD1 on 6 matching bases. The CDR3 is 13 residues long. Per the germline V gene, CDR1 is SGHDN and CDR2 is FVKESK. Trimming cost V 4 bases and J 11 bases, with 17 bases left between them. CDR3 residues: CASSRGWGLYAFF. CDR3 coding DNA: TGTGCCAGCAGCCGAGGGTGGGGGCTGTACGCTTTCTTT.

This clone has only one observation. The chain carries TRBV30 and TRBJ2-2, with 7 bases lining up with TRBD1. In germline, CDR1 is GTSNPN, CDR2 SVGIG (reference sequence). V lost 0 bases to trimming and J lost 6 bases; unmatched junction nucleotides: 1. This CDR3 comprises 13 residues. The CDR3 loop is CAWSVTGAGELFF. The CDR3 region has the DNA TGTGCCTGGAGTGTAACAGGGGCCGGGGAGCTGTTTTTT.

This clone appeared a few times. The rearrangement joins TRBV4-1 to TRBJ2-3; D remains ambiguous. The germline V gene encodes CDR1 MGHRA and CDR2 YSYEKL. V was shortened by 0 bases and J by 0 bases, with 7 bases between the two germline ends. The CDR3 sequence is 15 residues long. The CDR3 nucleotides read TGCGCCAGCAGCCAAGACAGCGCTAGCACAGATACGCAGTATTTT. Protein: CASSQDSASTDTQYF.

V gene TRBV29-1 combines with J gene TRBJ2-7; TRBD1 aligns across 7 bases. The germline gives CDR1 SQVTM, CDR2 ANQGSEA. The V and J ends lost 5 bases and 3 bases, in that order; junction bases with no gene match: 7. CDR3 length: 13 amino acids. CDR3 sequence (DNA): TGCAGCGTTAACAAGGGACAGAGCTACGAGCAGTACTTC. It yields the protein CSVNKGQSYEQYF.

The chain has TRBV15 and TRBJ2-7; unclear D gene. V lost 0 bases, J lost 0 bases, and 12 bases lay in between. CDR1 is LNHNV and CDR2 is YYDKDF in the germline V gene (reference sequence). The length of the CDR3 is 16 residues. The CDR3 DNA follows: TGTGCCACCAGCAGAGAATGGCCGCGGAGCTCCTACGAGCAGTACTTC. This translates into CATSREWPRSSYEQYF.

The CDR3 DNA follows: TGTGCCAGCAGCCTCGGACAGGGGGCTGGAAACACCATATATTTT. It translates to CASSLGQGAGNTIYF. The chain links TRBV7-9 to TRBJ1-3; the match to TRBD1 covers 10 bases. There are 15 residues in the CDR3. The V gene's germline CDR1 is SEHNR and CDR2 FQNEAQ (reference sequence). The J segment lost 2 bases and the V segment lost 5 bases, leaving 3 bases of the junction unmatched.

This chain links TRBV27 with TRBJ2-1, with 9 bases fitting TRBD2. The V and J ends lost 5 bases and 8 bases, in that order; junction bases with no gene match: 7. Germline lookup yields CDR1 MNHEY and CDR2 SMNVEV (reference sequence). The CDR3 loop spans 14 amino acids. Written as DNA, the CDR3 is TGTGCCAGCAGTCGTAGCGGGAGATGGGATGAGCAGTTCTTC. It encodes CASSRSGRWDEQFF.

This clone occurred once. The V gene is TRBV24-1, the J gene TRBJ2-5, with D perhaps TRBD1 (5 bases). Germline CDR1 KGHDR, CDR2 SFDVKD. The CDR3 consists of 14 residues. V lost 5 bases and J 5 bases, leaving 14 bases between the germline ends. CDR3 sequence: CATSVGVASETQYF. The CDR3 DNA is TGTGCCACCAGTGTAGGGGTGGCCTCCGAGACCCAGTACTTC.

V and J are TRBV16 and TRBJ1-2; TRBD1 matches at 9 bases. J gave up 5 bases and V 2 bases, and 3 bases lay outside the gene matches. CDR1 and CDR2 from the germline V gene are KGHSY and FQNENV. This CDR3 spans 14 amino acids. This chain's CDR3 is CASSQTGGKYGYTF. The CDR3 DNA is TGTGCCAGCAGCCAAACAGGGGGCAAATATGGCTACACCTTC.

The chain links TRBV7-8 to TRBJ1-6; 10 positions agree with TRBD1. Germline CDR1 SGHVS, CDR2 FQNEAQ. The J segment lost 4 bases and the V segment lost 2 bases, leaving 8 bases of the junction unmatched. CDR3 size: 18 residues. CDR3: CASSLYPPGQGYNSPLHF. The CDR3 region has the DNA TGTGCCAGCAGCTTATATCCCCCGGGACAGGGGTATAATTCACCCCTCCACTTT.

The CDR3: CASSPQAAGDYGYTF. The CDR3 DNA reads as TGTGCCAGCTCACCACAGGCGGCAGGGGACTATGGCTACACCTTC. This rearrangement joins TRBV18 to TRBJ1-2, with a weak D call TRBD1 (6 bases). The V and J ends lost 1 base and 3 bases respectively, with 12 bases between them. Germline assignment: CDR1 KGHSH and CDR2 LQKENI. The CDR3 runs 15 residues.

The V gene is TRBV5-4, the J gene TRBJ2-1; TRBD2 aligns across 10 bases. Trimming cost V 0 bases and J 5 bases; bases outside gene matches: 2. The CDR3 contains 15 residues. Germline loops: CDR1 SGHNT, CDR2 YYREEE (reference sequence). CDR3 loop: CASSLGLAGDNEQFF. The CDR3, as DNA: TGTGCCAGCAGCTTGGGTCTAGCGGGAGACAATGAGCAGTTCTTC.

This chain's CDR3 is CASRSSLGSSGNTIYF. For the CDR3, the DNA is TGTGCCAGCAGGTCGTCTTTGGGGAGCTCTGGAAACACCATATATTTT. The chain uses TRBV27 and TRBJ1-3, with D unclear. This CDR3 contains 16 residues. CDR1 is MNHEY, CDR2 SMNVEV, per germline (reference sequence). Trimming cost V 6 bases and J 0 bases, with 15 bases left between them.

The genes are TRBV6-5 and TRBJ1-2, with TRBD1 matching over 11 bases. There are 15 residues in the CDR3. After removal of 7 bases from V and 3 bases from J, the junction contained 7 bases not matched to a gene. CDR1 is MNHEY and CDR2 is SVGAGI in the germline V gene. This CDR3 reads CASTTRTGGYYGYTF. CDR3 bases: TGTGCCAGCACCACCCGGACAGGGGGCTACTATGGCTACACCTTC.